This passage covers 16 T cell receptor beta chains from one sample sequenced in a study of cytomegalovirus exposure and HLA in healthy donors. PCR involved 60 Vbeta and 13 Jbeta primers. Using immunoSEQ multiplex PCR, the repertoire was profiled, and TCRdb retains in-frame clones only, with some absent. Found here are tens of thousands of clones, around two thirds of them singletons; the top ten hold less than 10%. Sequencing input: PBMCs. The source of these receptors is a woman aged 45 to 65 in good health and CMV-seropositive.

The chain couples TRBV5-1 to TRBJ2-1; 12 nucleotides line up with TRBD2. Per germline, CDR1 SGHRS and CDR2 YFSETQ. V was clipped by 5 bases and J by 5 bases; unmatched bases: 5. The CDR3 runs to 15 residues. The CDR3 loop is CASRLLAGGNNEQFF. In DNA, the CDR3 is TGCGCCAGCAGACTCCTAGCGGGGGGGAACAATGAGCAGTTCTTC.

The genes are TRBV5-1 and TRBJ2-5; tentatively, D is TRBD2 (6 bases). Deletions cut 2 bases from V and 3 bases from J, with 14 bases between. The germline V gene has CDR1 SGHRS and CDR2 YFSETQ. This CDR3 has 15 residues. The CDR3 here is CASSFSGYAEETQYF. In DNA, the CDR3 is TGCGCCAGCAGCTTCAGCGGGTATGCTGAAGAGACCCAGTACTTC.

The chain is built from TRBV2 and TRBJ1-3, with D maybe TRBD1 (5 bases). The CDR3 consists of 15 residues. Germline values: CDR1 SNHLY, CDR2 FYNNEI. Trimming removed 4 bases at V and 0 bases at J, with 10 bases between. The CDR3 DNA reads as TGTGCCAGCAGTGCCAGACAGTTCTCTGGAAACACCATATATTTT. It specifies CASSARQFSGNTIYF.

The chain joins TRBV11-2 to TRBJ2-5; D not resolved. The CDR3 is made up of 13 amino acids. The germline CDR1 and CDR2 sequences are SGHAT and FQNNGV. The V end was cut by 7 bases, the J end by 3 bases, with 12 bases between. Written as DNA, the CDR3 is TGTGCCAGCACCAAATCAGGCAAAGAGACCCAGTACTTC. It translates to CASTKSGKETQYF.

The chain employs TRBV19 and TRBJ1-5; D might be TRBD1 (6 bases). From germline, CDR1 is LNHDA and CDR2 SQIVND (reference sequence). V lost 3 bases to trimming and J lost 4 bases, with 13 bases between them. The CDR3 length is 15 residues. In nucleotides, the CDR3 is TGTGCCAGTAGTATGGTAGTACAGGGTAATCAGCCCCAGCATTTT. Translation gives CASSMVVQGNQPQHF.

V gene TRBV2 combines with J gene TRBJ1-4; the D is unclear. Trimming cost V 6 bases and J 0 bases, with 8 bases left between them. This CDR3 has 14 residues. Per the germline V gene, CDR1 is SNHLY and CDR2 is FYNNEI. The CDR3 sequence is CASRPTSTNEKLFF. The DNA of the CDR3 is TGTGCCAGCAGACCGACATCAACTAATGAAAAACTGTTTTTT.

The count of this clone is one. The chain carries TRBV30 and TRBJ1-2; D is perhaps TRBD1 (5 bases). Germline V lookup: CDR1 GTSNPN, CDR2 SVGIG (reference sequence). The CDR3 is 13 amino acids. Trimming removed 0 bases from V and 4 bases from J, with 9 bases in between. The CDR3 DNA sequence: TGTGCCTGGAGTGTAGGCCAGGGCTATGGCTACACCTTC. This sequence encodes CAWSVGQGYGYTF.

The V gene is TRBV11-3, the J gene TRBJ2-1, with 10 nucleotides matching TRBD2. The CDR3 has 15 residues. Germline values: CDR1 SGHNT, CDR2 YENEEA. Losses at the gene ends were 1 base for V and 7 bases for J; bases not matched to a gene: 4. As DNA, the CDR3 is TGTGCCAGCAGCTTAGCAGCTAGCGGGAGTAATGAGCAGTTCTTC. Its protein is CASSLAASGSNEQFF.

The J gene is TRBJ2-5, the V gene TRBV9, with 8 bases matching TRBD2. CDR3 length equals 13 residues. V lost 4 bases, J lost 7 bases, and 6 bases stayed unmatched. Germline V gene sequence: CDR1 SGDLS, CDR2 YYNGEE. CDR3 coding DNA: TGTGCCAGCAGCTTGGGACTAGAAGGGACCCAGTACTTC. Its protein is CASSLGLEGTQYF.

In regard to this clone: Other DNA sequences from this sample encode an identical CDR3 as well. This rearrangement joins TRBV7-9 to TRBJ1-5; D not resolved. Trimming removed 1 base at V and 4 bases at J, with 8 bases between. The CDR3 runs to 14 residues. CDR1 SEHNR and CDR2 FQNEAQ come from the germline V gene (reference sequence). Here the CDR3 DNA reads TGTGCCAGCAGCTTAGGGGGAGAAAATCAGCCCCAGCATTTT. It codes for CASSLGGENQPQHF.

This sequence joins TRBV5-1 and TRBJ1-5, with 9 bases aligning to TRBD1. Germline V gene data show CDR1 as SGHRS and CDR2 as YFSETQ. The CDR3 consists of 14 residues. After removal of 5 bases from V and 4 bases from J, the junction contained 4 bases not matched to a gene. The CDR3 DNA is TGCGCCAGCAGTCCCGGGACAGGGAATCAGCCCCAGCATTTT. Its protein is CASSPGTGNQPQHF.

This chain connects TRBV11-2 to TRBJ2-1, with TRBD2 matching 8 bases. The CDR3 consists of 15 residues. In germline, CDR1 is SGHAT, CDR2 FQNNGV. After removal of 4 bases from V and 8 bases from J, the junction contained 10 bases not matched to a gene. CDR3 coding DNA: TGTGCCAGCAGCTCCTCCGGGGCTAGCGGGTATGAGCAGTTCTTC. Residues: CASSSSGASGYEQFF.

For the CDR3, the DNA is TGCGCCAGCAGCCAAGAGCCAGCGGGGGGCTCCTACGAGCAGTACTTC. Its protein is CASSQEPAGGSYEQYF. This chain links TRBV4-3 with TRBJ2-7; 9 positions match TRBD2. CDR3 length equals 16 residues. Germline CDR1 and CDR2: LGHNA and YSLEER. Trimming cost V 0 bases and J 0 bases; bases outside gene matches: 3.

This clone was seen a handful of times. V gene TRBV6-5 combines with J gene TRBJ2-1; 9 nucleotides match TRBD1. The CDR3 is 14 residues long. CDR1 MNHEY and CDR2 SVGAGI come from the germline V gene. J was trimmed by 2 bases and V by 6 bases; bases with no gene match: 2. CDR3 sequence: CASRTGGPYNEQFF. Written as DNA, the CDR3 is TGTGCCAGCAGAACAGGGGGCCCCTACAATGAGCAGTTCTTC.

V gene TRBV5-4 combines with J gene TRBJ1-3; D is undetermined. The germline V gene encodes CDR1 SGHNT and CDR2 YYREEE (reference sequence). CDR3 length: 15 residues. Trimming removed 3 bases from V and 2 bases from J, with 12 bases in between. In DNA, the CDR3 is TGTGCCAGCAGCTACAACTGGGAGCCTGGAAACACCATATATTTT. Translating it yields CASSYNWEPGNTIYF.

J is TRBJ1-1 and V is TRBV7-2; D might be TRBD1 (5 bases). The germline V gene has CDR1 SGHTA and CDR2 FQGNSA. With 5 bases removed from V and 5 bases from J, the gap between germline ends came to 15 bases. This CDR3 comprises 14 residues. The CDR3, as DNA: TGTGCCAGCAGCACTCCCCAGGGTGGTACTGAAGCTTTCTTT. Translation: CASSTPQGGTEAFF.